This TCR beta chain was recovered during a study of T cell changes during pregnancy in multiple sclerosis. Data came from immunoSEQ multiplex PCR; TCRdb stores just in-frame clones and leaves some out. Among approximately 88,000 clones, 80% to 95% were seen once, and the ten largest hold roughly 3%. The CDR3 extends over 16 amino acids. CDR1 is MNHEY, CDR2 SMNVEV, per germline (reference sequence). Trimming took 5 bases from V and 5 from J; bases not matched to a gene: 11. The V call is TRBV27, the J call TRBJ2-5; 10 nucleotides match TRBD2. This TCR came from a female donor with multiple sclerosis, enrolled in a pregnancy study. The material sequenced was peripheral blood, taken in the first trimester of pregnancy. For the CDR3, the DNA is TGTGCCAGCAGTCGATGGACTAGCGGTGCCCGGGAGACCCAGTACTTC. It codes for CASSRWTSGARETQYF.